These 20 T cell receptor beta chains came from one sample sequenced in a study of PD-L1 blockade in urothelial cancer. Assay used: immunoSEQ multiplex PCR; TCRdb lists only in-frame clones, some missing. The sample lists around 40,000 clones, almost 85% occurring once. Specified time point: peripheral blood 6 weeks after treatment start. This sample comprised PBMCs, obtained around atezolizumab (anti-PD-L1) treatment. The receptors were gathered from a man aged 60-69 years with urothelial cancer.

J is TRBJ2-1 and V is TRBV11-2, with D maybe TRBD2 (6 bases). Germline V gene data show CDR1 as SGHAT and CDR2 as FQNNGV. CDR3 length equals 14 residues. V was shortened by 1 base and J by 8 bases, with 12 bases between the two germline ends. The CDR3 is CASSLGGGSHEQFF. CDR3 in DNA: TGTGCCAGCAGCTTAGGTGGAGGGTCCCATGAGCAGTTCTTC.

This clone has a single count. This chain uses TRBV2 with TRBJ2-5, with no clear D. V lost 5 bases to trimming and J lost 3 bases, with 4 bases between them. The CDR3 length is 11 residues. Per germline, CDR1 SNHLY and CDR2 FYNNEI. CDR3 DNA sequence: TGTGCCAGCAGTTCTGAAGAGACCCAGTACTTC. It codes for CASSSEETQYF.

The genes are TRBV2 and TRBJ2-3; 14 bases map to TRBD2. Germline loops: CDR1 SNHLY, CDR2 FYNNEI. The CDR3 is made up of 16 amino acids. V shed 6 bases, J shed 1 base, and the junction held 3 bases outside the gene matches. The CDR3 DNA follows: TGTGCCAGCAGCAAGGGACTAGCGGGAGGCACAGATACGCAGTATTTT. Amino acid sequence: CASSKGLAGGTDTQYF.

This clone has just a few counts. This chain uses TRBV28 with TRBJ1-5; 9 nucleotides agree with TRBD1. J was trimmed by 2 bases and V by 6 bases; bases with no gene match: 2. Germline V gene sequence: CDR1 MDHEN, CDR2 SYDVKM. The CDR3 totals 14 residues. Here the CDR3 reads CASRTGGGNQPQHF. The CDR3 DNA follows: TGTGCCAGCAGAACAGGGGGCGGCAATCAGCCCCAGCATTTT.

The genes are TRBV7-2 and TRBJ2-1; 8 nucleotides match TRBD1. Germline V lookup: CDR1 SGHTA, CDR2 FQGNSA. The CDR3 runs to 16 residues. Trimming at V came to 1 base and at J to 1 base, leaving 3 bases not matched to a gene. CDR3 residues: CASSLGYRGSYNEQFF. The CDR3 DNA reads TGTGCCAGCAGCTTAGGCTACAGGGGGTCCTACAATGAGCAGTTCTTC.

The rearrangement uses TRBV10-3 and TRBJ2-7; perhaps D is TRBD1 or TRBD2 (10 bases each). The CDR3 covers 19 residues. The ends were cut back, 4 bases at V and 1 base at J, with 26 bases in the middle. Germline V gives CDR1 ENHRY, CDR2 SYGVKD. This CDR3 is CAISVPGQGLLAGSYEQYF. The CDR3 region has the DNA TGTGCCATCAGTGTACCGGGACAGGGGCTACTAGCGGGATCCTACGAGCAGTACTTC.

V is TRBV2 and J is TRBJ2-7; D perhaps matches TRBD1 (5 bases). The ends were cut back, 6 bases at V and 6 bases at J, with 12 bases in the middle. The germline gives CDR1 SNHLY, CDR2 FYNNEI. The length of the CDR3 is 12 residues. In nucleotides, the CDR3 is TGTGCCAGCAGACCCCCAGGGTCCGAGCAGTACTTC. Its protein is CASRPPGSEQYF.

V is TRBV7-6 and J is TRBJ1-6, with D possibly being TRBD1 (5 bases). The CDR3 sequence is 15 residues long. V lost 2 bases, J lost 6 bases, and 11 bases lay in between. Per germline, CDR1 SGHVS and CDR2 FNYEAQ. The DNA for the CDR3 is TGTGCCAGCAGCTTACATCAGGGTGGTAATTCACCCCTCCACTTT. Translated, it gives CASSLHQGGNSPLHF.

This clone appeared once. CDR3 bases: TGTGCCAGCAGCCGCTGGACTAGCGGGGGGATCGGTGAGCAGTTCTTC. Its protein product is CASSRWTSGGIGEQFF. The chain employs TRBV2 and TRBJ2-1; TRBD2 matches at 14 bases. V trimming: 6 bases; J trimming: 9 bases; junction bases outside the gene matches: 10. The CDR3 runs to 16 residues. CDR1 SNHLY and CDR2 FYNNEI come from the germline V gene.

The chain carries TRBV7-8 and TRBJ1-1; 8 bases line up with TRBD1. Losses at the gene ends were 5 bases for V and 1 base for J; bases not matched to a gene: 9. Per the germline V gene, CDR1 is SGHVS and CDR2 is FQNEAQ. CDR3 size: 16 residues. The CDR3: CASSPRRDRRNTEAFF. The CDR3 bases are TGTGCCAGCAGCCCTCGTAGGGACAGGCGGAACACTGAAGCTTTCTTT.

The genes are TRBV7-6 and TRBJ1-3, with D uncertain. Germline V lookup: CDR1 SGHVS, CDR2 FNYEAQ. The CDR3 has 13 amino acids. The V end lost 5 bases, the J end lost 4 bases, and 9 bases lay between the germline ends. CDR3 region: CASSPRLGNTIYF. In DNA form, the CDR3 reads TGTGCCAGCAGCCCTAGGTTGGGAAACACCATATATTTT.

The gene calls are TRBV5-1 and TRBJ1-4; possibly TRBD1 for D (6 bases). Germline V gives CDR1 SGHRS, CDR2 YFSETQ. CDR3 length: 14 residues. V was pared by 0 bases and J by 7 bases, with 10 bases between. In nucleotides, the CDR3 is TGCGCCAGCAGCTTGGGCAGGGGTCTTGAAAAACTGTTTTTT. Protein sequence: CASSLGRGLEKLFF.

The chain is built from TRBV28 and TRBJ1-2, with unresolved D. Trimming shortened V by 7 bases and J by 1 base, and 13 bases separated the two germline ends. The CDR3 has 14 amino acids. In germline, CDR1 is MDHEN, CDR2 SYDVKM. The chain's CDR3 is CASTIAGDNYGYTF. The CDR3 DNA reads as TGTGCCAGCACCATTGCGGGAGATAACTATGGCTACACCTTC.

V and J are TRBV2 and TRBJ2-1; 7 bases align to TRBD1. The V gene's germline CDR1 is SNHLY and CDR2 FYNNEI. The CDR3 contains 13 residues. V lost 8 bases and J lost 9; bases outside the gene matches: 10. This CDR3 is CASLRDRDGEQFF. For the CDR3, the DNA is TGTGCCAGCCTCCGTGACAGGGACGGTGAGCAGTTCTTC.

The chain recombines TRBV28 with TRBJ1-1; D may be TRBD1 (5 bases). The CDR3 has 15 amino acids. CDR1 MDHEN and CDR2 SYDVKM come from the germline V gene. V lost 2 bases to trimming and J lost 3 bases, with 13 bases between them. CDR3 in amino acids: CASSLPSGTYTEAFF. The CDR3 DNA is TGTGCCAGCAGTTTACCCTCGGGGACTTACACTGAAGCTTTCTTT.

This chain joins TRBV6-5 and TRBJ2-1; D is possibly TRBD2 (5 bases). CDR3 length: 15 residues. Germline loops: CDR1 MNHEY, CDR2 SVGAGI. Trimming cost V 0 bases and J 6 bases, with 12 bases left between them. The CDR3 sequence is CASSYSRYGVNEQFF. In nucleotides, the CDR3 is TGTGCCAGCAGTTACTCGCGGTACGGGGTCAATGAGCAGTTCTTC.

V gene TRBV30 combines with J gene TRBJ1-2, with D maybe TRBD1 (6 bases). Trimming pared 1 base from V and 4 bases from J, leaving 16 bases between. The germline gives CDR1 GTSNPN, CDR2 SVGIG (reference sequence). CDR3 size: 15 residues. The CDR3 sequence: CAWSAETGNLYGYTF. The CDR3 nucleotides read TGTGCCTGGAGTGCCGAGACAGGAAACCTCTATGGCTACACCTTC.

This clone was found a few times. This chain links TRBV7-2 with TRBJ2-3; TRBD2 agrees at 7 bases. Germline CDR1 is SGHTA and CDR2 is FQGNSA. The CDR3 loop spans 16 amino acids. V lost 1 base and J lost 3; bases outside the gene matches: 7. This CDR3 is CASSLEAREWTDTQYF. CDR3 nucleotides: TGTGCCAGCAGCTTAGAGGCGCGGGAGTGGACAGATACGCAGTATTTT.

The CDR3: CASIQTGSGGGANVLTF. CDR3 coding DNA: TGTGCCAGCATCCAGACAGGGTCGGGTGGTGGGGCCAACGTCCTGACTTTC. V gene TRBV2 combines with J gene TRBJ2-6; 7 nucleotides align to TRBD1. J gave up 3 bases and V 7 bases, and 12 bases lay outside the gene matches. The length of the CDR3 is 17 residues. CDR1 is SNHLY, CDR2 FYNNEI, per germline.

The chain couples TRBV11-2 to TRBJ1-2; D is possibly TRBD1 (5 bases). The ends were cut back, 4 bases at V and 5 bases at J, with 11 bases in the middle. CDR3 length: 13 residues. Germline V lookup: CDR1 SGHAT, CDR2 FQNNGV. CDR3 amino acids: CASSSSGPYGYTF. The CDR3 DNA follows: TGTGCCAGCAGCTCTTCAGGGCCTTATGGCTACACCTTC.